This is a list of T cell receptor beta chains from one sample in a study of blood T cell repertoires in COVID-19. Clones were read by immunoSEQ multiplex PCR, and TCRdb kept only the in-frame ones, dropping some. The data show fewer than 180,000 clones, 75% to 90% seen once. The sequencing input was peripheral blood. These receptors all come from a man aged 65-85 years with acute or convalescent COVID-19. Both conserved end residues are part of each CDR3. D genes are given only for firm matches. Part of the rows lack a size; the others show once, few, many or a class for expanded clones.

>NA|TRBJ2-3|TRBD2|TRBV4-2
CASSQGSGGGGDTQYF
TGTGCCAGCAGCCAAGGATCGGGAGGTGGGGGTGATACGCAGTATTTT
>NA|TRBJ1-1|TRBD1|TRBV6-6
CASSSQGGLTEAFF
TGTGCCAGCAGTTCCCAGGGGGGTCTCACTGAAGCTTTCTTT
>NA|TRBJ1-4|NA|TRBV3-1/TRBV3-2
CASSQAHAGAEKLFF
TGTGCCAGCAGCCAAGCGCATGCGGGGGCTGAAAAACTGTTTTTT
>NA|TRBJ1-2|NA|TRBV28
CASTRSGGGYTF
TGTGCCAGCACTCGCTCCGGGGGAGGCTACACCTTC
>NA|TRBJ1-2|TRBD1|TRBV30
CAWIRTGSYGYTF
TGTGCCTGGATCAGGACAGGGAGCTATGGCTACACCTTC
>NA|TRBJ2-7|NA|TRBV23-1
CASSQVGWEQYF
TGCGCCAGCAGTCAAGTCGGGTGGGAGCAGTACTTC
>NA|TRBJ2-7|TRBD1|TRBV11-2
CASTNPDRGPYEQYF
TGTGCCAGTACCAACCCCGACAGGGGCCCCTACGAGCAGTACTTC
>NA|TRBJ2-7|TRBD2|TRBV9
CASSVTSGSDEQYF
TGTGCCAGCAGCGTGACTAGCGGGAGCGACGAGCAGTACTTC
>NA|TRBJ1-3|TRBD1|TRBV6-1
CASSEVEGGYNSGNTIYF
TGTGCCAGCAGTGAAGTTGAAGGGGGCTATAACTCTGGAAACACCATATATTTT
>NA|TRBJ1-1|NA|TRBV30
CAWGRGSMNTEAFF
TGTGCCTGGGGAAGGGGATCGATGAACACTGAAGCTTTCTTT
>NA|TRBJ2-4|TRBD1|TRBV3-1/TRBV3-2
CASSQGGVDRGLENIQYF
TGTGCCAGCAGCCAAGGTGGAGTGGACAGGGGGCTCGAAAACATTCAGTACTTC
>NA|TRBJ2-3|NA|TRBV4-1
CASSQEGGADTSTDTQYF
TGCGCCAGCAGCCAAGAAGGGGGTGCGGACACTAGCACAGATACGCAGTATTTT
>NA|TRBJ2-2|NA|TRBV5-1
CASSLGGHPNTGELFF
TGCGCCAGCAGCTTGGGGGGACATCCGAACACCGGGGAGCTGTTTTTT
>NA|TRBJ1-1|NA|TRBV19
CASTRSGQGITEAFF
TGTGCCAGTACCCGTAGCGGGCAGGGGATCACTGAAGCTTTCTTT
>once|TRBJ1-2|NA|TRBV5-1
CASSPNTGENYGYTF
TGCGCCAGCAGCCCCAATACCGGGGAGAACTATGGCTACACCTTC
>once|TRBJ2-5|TRBD2|TRBV12-3/TRBV12-4
CASSPGTTETQYF
TGTGCCAGCAGCCCCGGGACTACAGAGACCCAGTACTTC
>NA|TRBJ1-2|NA|TRBV7-9
CASSQGTGTGYGYTF
TGTGCCAGCAGCCAGGGGACGGGGACCGGCTATGGCTACACCTTC
>NA|TRBJ2-3|TRBD2|TRBV4-2
CASSQDPLGGGRSTDTQYF
TGTGCCAGCAGCCAAGACCCCCTGGGCGGGGGGAGAAGCACAGATACGCAGTATTTT
>NA|TRBJ1-1|NA|TRBV6-4
CASSEERGTEAFF
TGTGCCAGCAGTGAAGAGCGGGGGACTGAAGCTTTCTTT
>NA|TRBJ2-4|NA|TRBV28
CASSLQGGGLDIQYF
TGTGCCAGCAGTTTACAGGGGGGCGGCTTGGACATTCAGTACTTC
>NA|TRBJ2-3|TRBD2|TRBV4-1
CASSQVSVILAGGDTQYF
TGCGCCAGCAGCCAAGTCAGCGTCATTCTAGCGGGAGGAGATACGCAGTATTTT
>NA|TRBJ2-5|TRBD1|TRBV9
CASSVEGTGAETQYF
TGTGCCAGCAGCGTAGAGGGGACAGGGGCCGAGACCCAGTACTTC
>once|TRBJ2-1|TRBD2|TRBV28
CASLSATSGARRLGNEQFF
TGTGCCAGCCTCAGTGCGACTAGCGGCGCCCGGAGGCTGGGCAATGAGCAGTTCTTC
>few|TRBJ2-2|NA|TRBV11-1
CASSFAQGITGELFF
TGTGCCAGCAGCTTTGCACAGGGAATCACCGGGGAGCTGTTTTTT
>NA|TRBJ2-1|TRBD2|TRBV19
CASTPTTSGGLNEQFF
TGTGCCAGTACGCCCACCACTAGCGGGGGGTTAAATGAGCAGTTCTTC
>NA|TRBJ1-2|TRBD1|TRBV6-6
CASSGQGFSYTF
TGTGCCAGCAGTGGACAGGGGTTCAGCTACACCTTC
>NA|TRBJ2-3|TRBD1|TRBV5-1
CASSSYRGGEGTDTQYF
TGCGCCAGCAGCTCTTATCGAGGGGGCGAGGGGACAGATACGCAGTATTTT
>NA|TRBJ1-1|TRBD1|TRBV19
CASNLLGTADYTEAFF
TGTGCCAGTAACCTACTCGGGACAGCCGATTACACTGAAGCTTTCTTT
>few|TRBJ1-1|NA|TRBV29-1
CSVGPNRQRNTEAFF
TGCAGCGTCGGCCCCAACAGACAGAGGAACACTGAAGCTTTCTTT
>NA|TRBJ1-4|NA|TRBV19
CASSPRGGATNEKLFF
TGTGCCAGTAGTCCCCGAGGGGGGGCAACTAATGAAAAACTGTTTTTT
>NA|TRBJ1-2|NA|TRBV28
CASSAGLYGYTF
TGTGCCAGCAGTGCGGGACTCTATGGCTACACCTTC
>NA|TRBJ1-2|NA|TRBV16
CASSRAAGAQTSGYTF
TGTGCCAGCAGCCGGGCCGCAGGGGCGCAAACTTCTGGCTACACCTTC
>NA|TRBJ2-2|NA|TRBV7-2
CASSLESAGELFF
TGTGCCAGCAGCTTAGAATCTGCCGGGGAGCTGTTTTTT
>NA|TRBJ2-2|TRBD2|TRBV28
CATGGGSNTGELFF
TGTGCCACCGGGGGGGGCTCGAACACCGGGGAGCTGTTTTTT
>NA|TRBJ2-3|NA|TRBV11-2
CASSPTRYTQYF
TGTGCCAGCAGCCCGACGAGGTATACGCAGTATTTT
>once|TRBJ1-5|NA|TRBV6-6
CASSNFAGGSGQPQHF
TGTGCCAGCAGCAACTTCGCAGGAGGTTCGGGTCAGCCCCAGCATTTT
>once|TRBJ1-4|TRBD1|TRBV28
CASSLGQDEKLFF
TGTGCCAGCAGTTTAGGACAGGATGAAAAACTGTTTTTT
>few|TRBJ2-1|TRBD2|TRBV9
CASSVGTSGKYEQFF
TGTGCCAGCAGCGTCGGGACTAGCGGGAAATATGAGCAGTTCTTC
>NA|TRBJ1-4|NA|TRBV19
CASSKRGQMRNEKLFF
TGTGCCAGTAGTAAGCGTGGACAGATGCGTAATGAAAAACTGTTTTTT
>few|TRBJ1-4|TRBD1|TRBV4-1
CASSQNRGTNEKLFF
TGCGCCAGCAGCCAAAACAGGGGAACTAATGAAAAACTGTTTTTT
>NA|TRBJ2-3|NA|TRBV3-1/TRBV3-2
CASSAYEVADTQYF
TGTGCCAGCAGCGCTTACGAGGTGGCGGATACGCAGTATTTT
>NA|TRBJ2-1|TRBD2|TRBV6-5
CASTLTGGPYEQFF
TGTGCCAGCACTCTAACGGGAGGGCCTTATGAGCAGTTCTTC